One and the same sample provided the 6 T cell receptor beta chains below, sequenced in a study of PD-L1 blockade in urothelial cancer. Specified time point: peripheral blood 6 weeks after treatment start. This table comes from immunoSEQ multiplex PCR, and its TCRdb copy is limited to in-frame clones, with some not included. The repertoire includes around 49,000 clones, more than 75% of them detected once, and 2.4% sits in the top ten. Here the sequenced sample was PBMCs, taken around atezolizumab (anti-PD-L1) treatment. The receptors shown here come from a man aged 60 to 69 with urothelial cancer.

The chain uses TRBV18 and TRBJ2-7; D remains ambiguous. The V end was cut by 3 bases, the J end by 4 bases, with 10 bases between. This CDR3 is built from 13 residues. The germline gives CDR1 KGHSH, CDR2 LQKENI. The CDR3 coding sequence is TGTGCCAGCTCACCTGGCCAAAAATACGAGCAGTACTTC. It translates to CASSPGQKYEQYF.

The chain recombines TRBV7-8 with TRBJ2-1; 7 positions agree with TRBD1. Trimming took 5 bases from V and 4 from J; bases not matched to a gene: 14. There are 17 residues in the CDR3. CDR1 is SGHVS and CDR2 is FQNEAQ in the germline V gene. The CDR3 loop reads CASSPLTGNHVYNEQFF. CDR3 bases: TGTGCCAGCAGCCCTTTGACAGGGAACCACGTTTACAATGAGCAGTTCTTC. The entire variable domain, with the rest obtained from reference TRBV7-8 and TRBJ2-1, is as follows: GAGVSQSPRYKVAKRGQDVALRCDPISGHVSLFWYQQALGQGPEFLTYFQNEAQLDKSGLPSDRFFAERPEGSVSTLKIQRTQQEDSAVYLCASSPLTGNHVYNEQFFGPGTRLTVL.

This clone was seen just once. The rearrangement uses TRBV27 and TRBJ2-3, with D possibly being TRBD1 (7 bases). The ends were cut back, 3 bases at V and 4 bases at J, with 17 bases in the middle. The CDR3 length is 16 residues. Germline V gene lookup returns CDR1 MNHEY and CDR2 SMNVEV (reference sequence). The CDR3 sequence: CASSFWTGGSADTQYF. The DNA for the CDR3 is TGTGCCAGCAGTTTTTGGACAGGAGGGTCGGCAGATACGCAGTATTTT.

The CDR3 reads CASSEAQIIKETQYF. CDR3 sequence (DNA): TGTGCCAGCAGCGAGGCGCAAATAATCAAAGAGACCCAGTACTTC. The chain is built from TRBV7-9 and TRBJ2-5; D unresolved. Germline V gene data show CDR1 as SEHNR and CDR2 as FQNEAQ (reference sequence). CDR3 size: 15 residues. The V gene lost 5 bases and the J gene lost 3 bases, with 16 bases spanning the gap. Full variable domain (remainder filled in from reference TRBV7-9 and TRBJ2-5): DTGVSQNPRHKITKRGQNVTFRCDPISEHNRLYWYRQTLGQGPEFLTYFQNEAQLEKSRLLSDRFSAERPKGSFSTLEIQRTEQGDSAMYLCASSEAQIIKETQYFGPGTRLLVL.

This chain links TRBV2 with TRBJ2-7, with 9 bases fitting TRBD2. Germline lookup yields CDR1 SNHLY and CDR2 FYNNEI. The CDR3 totals 15 residues. The J segment lost 2 bases and the V segment lost 3 bases, leaving 5 bases of the junction unmatched. The CDR3 bases are TGTGCCAGCAGTGATGGTCTAGCGGGGCCCTACGAGCAGTACTTC. Its protein product is CASSDGLAGPYEQYF.

CDR3 bases: TGTGCCAGCAGCTTGGGACAAGTGACCGGGGAGCTGTTTTTT. It translates to CASSLGQVTGELFF. V and J are TRBV5-8 and TRBJ2-2; unclear D gene. V shed 0 bases and J shed 5 bases, with 8 bases lying between them. This CDR3 region has 14 residues. Germline CDR1 reads SGHTS; CDR2 reads YDEGEE.